The clone carrying this TCR beta chain has a handful of counts. Its antigen remains unidentified. The data originate from a study of identical twins. CDR1 and CDR2 from the germline V gene are SGDLS and YYNGEE. J was trimmed by 4 bases and V by 3 bases; bases with no gene match: 6. The CDR3 length is 15 residues. With template switching, a universal primer site was added, and the cDNA carried unique molecular identifiers. In TCRdb, the 5' RACE reads were re-called with MiXCR into one record per CDR3 protein. Among under 350,000 distinct CDR3 sequences, more than 8% were seen once, and the ten largest hold about 7.1%. Study results and caveats: Findings came from cross-sectional statistics, without long-term follow-up of donors. Zero-insertion analyses might be partly confounded by invariant T cells like MAIT and iNKT. High-abundance cord blood beta clonotypes had fewer insertions; memory repertoires showed none.

This same sample was also part of a study on yellow fever vaccine responses in identical twins.

Sequenced sample: CD8+ T cells sorted from blood. This clonotype originated in a woman aged 18 to 35 in good health. The chain is built from TRBV9 and TRBJ2-3; TRBD1 matches 9 bases. The CDR3 DNA reads TGTGCCAGCAGCGACGGGACAGGGTTTTCAGATACGCAGTATTTT. It is translated as CASSDGTGFSDTQYF.